The rows below give T cell receptor beta chains drawn from one sample of a study of blood T cell repertoires in COVID-19. Assay: immunoSEQ multiplex PCR; the TCRdb copy retains only in-frame clones and omits some. The repertoire holds roughly 150,000 clones, more than 80% seen once, with roughly a tenth in the top ten. Material: peripheral blood. The origin of the receptors is a human donor in a cohort sampled during active COVID-19. Both conserved end residues are part of each CDR3. The D gene is left open where the match is weak. Only some rows state a clone size, as once, few, many or a class for expanded clones.

TRBV28	TRBD1	.	TRBJ2-1	TGTGCCAGCGTAGGGGCGGGACAGGGGGCATGGGAGCAGTTCTTC	CASVGAGQGAWEQFF
TRBV6-5	.	.	TRBJ1-6	TGTGCCAGCAGTACCCGGGGGGGTTTTAATTCACCCCTCCACTTT	CASSTRGGFNSPLHF
TRBV4-3	TRBD2	once	TRBJ2-7	TGCGCCAGCAGCCAAGCGGGGGGGTTGAGCTCCTACGAGCAGTACTTC	CASSQAGGLSSYEQYF
TRBV15	TRBD1	.	TRBJ1-5	TGTGCCACCAGCAGGCTTCAGGGGGCATCCGGTCAGCCCCAGCATTTT	CATSRLQGASGQPQHF
TRBV30	TRBD1	.	TRBJ2-7	TGTGCCTGGAGTCAGGGGGCCAACGAGCAGTACTTC	CAWSQGANEQYF
TRBV30	.	few	TRBJ2-7	TGTGCCTGGAAGGACAGCTACGAGCAGTACTTC	CAWKDSYEQYF
TRBV12-3/TRBV12-4	.	.	TRBJ1-5	TGTGCCAGCAGAGGTGGGGCTTCTCAGCCCCAGCATTTT	CASRGGASQPQHF
TRBV7-2	.	.	TRBJ2-1	TGTGCCAGCAGCCCGAGGGCCCAAACCACCTACAATGAGCAGTTCTTC	CASSPRAQTTYNEQFF
TRBV25-1	TRBD2	.	TRBJ2-1	TGTGCCAGCAGTGAATCCGGGACTAGGTCTTATGAGCAGTTCTTC	CASSESGTRSYEQFF
TRBV11-3	TRBD2	.	TRBJ2-5	TGTGCCAGCAGCCAAGGACTAGCTCAAGAGACCCAGTACTTC	CASSQGLAQETQYF
TRBV5-1	TRBD1	.	TRBJ2-6	TGCGCCAGCAGCTCAACGACAGGGGCTGGGGCCAACGTCCTGACTTTC	CASSSTTGAGANVLTF
TRBV6-5	TRBD1	.	TRBJ2-1	TGTGCCAGCAGCTACAGGGGGCAGCAGTTCTTC	CASSYRGQQFF
TRBV6-1	.	.	TRBJ2-1	TGTGCCAGCAGTGAAGCGCGGACGGGGTTCTCTACCTCCAATGAGCAGTTCTTC	CASSEARTGFSTSNEQFF
TRBV5-1	.	.	TRBJ2-1	TGCGCCAGCAGCTTGGAGCTAAGAAGTCTCGATGAGCAGTTCTTC	CASSLELRSLDEQFF
TRBV10-3	.	few	TRBJ1-5	TGTGCCATCAGCAAGACAGATAGCAATCAGCCCCAGCATTTT	CAISKTDSNQPQHF
TRBV6-2/TRBV6-3	.	.	TRBJ2-2	TGTGCCAGCAGTCCCGGGATTAACACCGGGGAGCTGTTTTTT	CASSPGINTGELFF
TRBV6-5	TRBD1	.	TRBJ1-6	TGTGCCAGCAATTCACAGGGGCGAGGGTCACCCCTCCACTTT	CASNSQGRGSPLHF
TRBV2	.	.	TRBJ1-2	TGTGCCAGCAGGCCCCTTATAGTAGCTAACTATGGCTACACCTTC	CASRPLIVANYGYTF
TRBV6-5	TRBD2	.	TRBJ2-1	TGTGCCAGCAGCTGGGGACTAGCTCCTCTGTCTGAGCAGTTCTTC	CASSWGLAPLSEQFF
TRBV21-1	.	.	TRBJ1-5	TGTGCCAGCAGCAACCGGGACAGGATTAATCAGCCCCAGCATTTT	CASSNRDRINQPQHF
TRBV5-1	TRBD1	few	TRBJ1-4	TGCGCCAGCAGCTTGGCCCTACAGGGGATAGGTGAAAAACTGTTTTTT	CASSLALQGIGEKLFF
TRBV28	.	.	TRBJ1-3	TGTGCCAGCACCCCCGGGGGTGGAAACACCATATATTTT	CASTPGGGNTIYF
TRBV12-3/TRBV12-4	.	.	TRBJ2-7	TGTGCCAGCAGTACAGGCTCCTACGAGCAGTACTTC	CASSTGSYEQYF
TRBV18	.	.	TRBJ2-3	TGTGCCAGCTCACTACAGGGCTCAATAAGAGATACGCAGTATTTT	CASSLQGSIRDTQYF
TRBV27	TRBD1	.	TRBJ2-2	TGTGCCAGCAGTGGGGACAGGGGTACCGGGGAGCTGTTTTTT	CASSGDRGTGELFF
TRBV5-4	TRBD1	.	TRBJ2-7	TGTGCCAGCAGCCCGGGACAGGGGGCCGGCGAGCAGTACTTC	CASSPGQGAGEQYF
TRBV7-2	.	.	TRBJ2-7	TGTGCCAGCAGCTTACCCCGGCGTGGAGGGATACTCCACGAGCAGTACTTC	CASSLPRRGGILHEQYF
TRBV28	.	.	TRBJ2-7	TGTGCCAGCAGTTTAGAGCAAATCGACGAGCAGTACTTC	CASSLEQIDEQYF
TRBV21-1	.	.	TRBJ1-2	TGTGCCAGCAGCAAAAAAATCGGAGTTCCTTTTACCTTC	CASSKKIGVPFTF
TRBV20-1	TRBD2	.	TRBJ2-7	TGCAGTGCTAGTGAAGGACTAGCGGACTCCTACGAGCAGTACTTC	CSASEGLADSYEQYF
TRBV24-1	.	.	TRBJ1-4	TGTGCCACCAGTGTCGGGGGAAGGGATGAAAAACTGTTTTTT	CATSVGGRDEKLFF
TRBV29-1	.	.	TRBJ2-5	TGCAGCGTTGAAGATCTTACCTGGCCAGGTGGGAGGGAGACCCAGTACTTC	CSVEDLTWPGGRETQYF
TRBV7-9	TRBD2	.	TRBJ2-7	TGTGCCAGCAGCTCCCTCGGGAGGACTACACTACGAGAGCAGTACTTC	CASSSLGRTTLREQYF
TRBV2	TRBD2	.	TRBJ2-1	TGTGCCAGCAACACGCTAGCGGGGTACAGTAATGAGCAGTTCTTC	CASNTLAGYSNEQFF